What follows are 27 T cell receptor beta chains derived from one specimen sequenced in a study of blood T cells in healthy people across ages. A sample-barcoded 5' primer and a J-beta primer mix were used in a second PCR of roughly 7 to 11 cycles. TCRdb independently ran MiXCR on the 5' RACE reads; one entry per CDR3 protein. The sample holds 850,000 to 1,100,000 distinct CDR3 sequences; roughly two fifths are singletons and the top ten take under 15%. Sample: blood. The receptors come from a man between 18 and 35 years old in good health.

In its sample, this clonotype was seen a few times. The V gene is TRBV5-1, the J gene TRBJ2-4, with D possibly matching TRBD1 (6 bases). Trimming took 0 bases from V and 2 from J, leaving 12 bases between them. Germline V gene lookup returns CDR1 SGHRS and CDR2 YFSETQ. The CDR3 runs to 16 residues. The CDR3 region has the DNA TGCGCCAGCAGCTTGGCAGTCAGGGGTACCAAAAACATTCAGTACTTC. Amino acid sequence: CASSLAVRGTKNIQYF.

This clonotype was detected a few times. The rearrangement links TRBV20-1 to TRBJ1-6; maybe TRBD1 (5 bases). CDR3 length: 13 amino acids. Germline V gives CDR1 DFQATT, CDR2 SNEGSKA (reference sequence). V was cut by 1 base and J by 9 bases, with 10 bases left in between. Here the CDR3 DNA reads TGCAGTGCTAGAGGTCAGGGCGGTTCACCCCTCCACTTT. This codes for CSARGQGGSPLHF.

V is TRBV12-3 or TRBV12-4 and J is TRBJ1-2; D is undetermined. The V end was cut by 3 bases, the J end by 2 bases, with 7 bases between. CDR3 length: 13 residues. CDR3 DNA: TGTGCCAGCAGTTTCGGAAAGAACTATGGCTACACCTTC. Translation: CASSFGKNYGYTF.

The chain couples TRBV27 to TRBJ1-5; tentatively, D is TRBD1 (6 bases). V was cut by 8 bases and J by 2 bases, with 7 bases left in between. The CDR3 is made up of 12 amino acids. CDR1 MNHEY and CDR2 SMNVEV come from the germline V gene (reference sequence). In DNA, the CDR3 is TGTGCCAGCTGGACAGGCAATCAGCCCCAGCATTTT. Amino acids: CASWTGNQPQHF.

This chain joins TRBV6-2 or TRBV6-3 and TRBJ2-1; D gene unclear. Between the trimmed V and J ends, which lost 5 bases and 0 bases, there was a span of 20 bases. The CDR3 runs to 18 residues. CDR1 MNHEY and CDR2 SVGEGT come from the germline V gene. CDR3: CASSVPPGSPSSYNEQFF. The CDR3 DNA reads TGTGCCAGCAGTGTCCCCCCGGGTTCCCCTAGCTCCTACAATGAGCAGTTCTTC.

About this clonotype: One junction end disagrees with the germline gene, perhaps due to a read error. The chain recombines TRBV7-9 with TRBJ1-2; D unclear. Germline CDR1 reads SEHNR; CDR2 reads FQNEAQ (reference sequence). This CDR3 region has 11 residues. Here the CDR3 DNA reads TGTTCCAGCAGCTTTCTTGCGGGCTACACCTTC. Translating gives CSSSFLAGYTF.

This clonotype showed up just a few times. The V call is TRBV5-8, the J call TRBJ2-7; D is undetermined. Deletions cut 2 bases from V and 2 bases from J, with 20 bases between. CDR1 and CDR2 (germline): SGHTS, YDEGEE. There are 17 residues in the CDR3. The chain's CDR3 is CASSLGLVHLGPYEQYF. CDR3 bases: TGTGCCAGCAGCTTAGGATTGGTGCATCTAGGACCCTACGAGCAGTACTTC.

The rearrangement uses TRBV4-3 and TRBJ2-2; D gene ambiguous. V was shortened by 4 bases and J by 5 bases, with 14 bases between the two germline ends. The germline V gene encodes CDR1 LGHNA and CDR2 YSLEER. The length of the CDR3 is 15 residues. As DNA, the CDR3 is TGCGCCAGCAGCCCCCCCAGCGTGGGGACCGGGGAGCTGTTTTTT. Protein: CASSPPSVGTGELFF.

This clonotype was seen a few times. J is TRBJ1-2 and V is TRBV29-1; the match to TRBD1 covers 9 bases. Trimming at V came to 3 bases and at J to 5 bases, leaving 7 bases not matched to a gene. Per germline, CDR1 SQVTM and CDR2 ANQGSEA. CDR3 length: 14 residues. The CDR3 region has the DNA TGCAGCGTTGAGACCGGACAGGGGATATATGGCTACACCTTC. Amino acid sequence: CSVETGQGIYGYTF. Drawing the rest from reference TRBV29-1 and TRBJ1-2, the complete variable domain is SAVISQKPSRDICQRGTSLTIQCQVDSQVTMMFWYRQQPGQSLTLIATANQGSEATYESGFVIDKFPISRPNLTFSTLTVSNMSPEDSSIYLCSVETGQGIYGYTFGSGTRLTVV.

The genes are TRBV4-3 and TRBJ1-1; D perhaps matches TRBD1 (6 bases). Germline V gene lookup returns CDR1 LGHNA and CDR2 YSLEER. Trimming took off 1 base at V and 0 bases at J, with 12 bases between the two ends. This CDR3 spans 16 amino acids. The CDR3 reads CASSQAAGTLNTEAFF. Here the CDR3 DNA reads TGCGCCAGCAGCCAAGCGGCCGGGACACTGAACACTGAAGCTTTCTTT.

The rearrangement links TRBV4-2 to TRBJ1-5; D call uncertain. The CDR3 consists of 15 residues. The germline CDR1 and CDR2 sequences are LGHNA and YNFKEQ. The germline V and J ends were trimmed by 2 bases and 1 base, with 9 bases remaining between them. CDR3 bases: TGTGCCAGCAGCCAAAGCGAAGGAAGCAATCAGCCCCAGCATTTT. It encodes CASSQSEGSNQPQHF.

The chain combines TRBV5-1 with TRBJ1-1; D unclear. Germline CDR1 is SGHRS and CDR2 is YFSETQ. V lost 5 bases and J 8 bases, leaving 10 bases between the germline ends. CDR3 length: 11 amino acids. The CDR3 nucleotides read TGCGCCAGCAGAGACCGTTTCGAAGCTTTCTTT. This translates into CASRDRFEAFF.

This clonotype has a handful of counts. The genes are TRBV20-1 and TRBJ1-5; D uncertain. Germline loops: CDR1 DFQATT, CDR2 SNEGSKA (reference sequence). V lost 1 base and J lost 5, with 9 bases in between. The CDR3 is 13 amino acids. CDR3 in amino acids: CSARVMGDQPQHF. CDR3 DNA: TGCAGTGCTAGAGTGATGGGCGATCAGCCCCAGCATTTT.

The chain links TRBV6-5 to TRBJ2-3, with D possibly matching TRBD1 (6 bases). Germline assignment: CDR1 MNHEY and CDR2 SVGAGI. CDR3 length: 16 residues. V gave up 0 bases and J gave up 4 bases, with 14 bases separating them. The CDR3 spells CASSYSSGTRADTQYF. CDR3 nucleotides: TGTGCCAGCAGTTACTCGTCCGGGACAAGGGCAGATACGCAGTATTTT.

The rearrangement links TRBV12-3 or TRBV12-4 to TRBJ1-1; 9 nucleotides agree with TRBD1. This CDR3 comprises 15 residues. After removal of 5 bases from V and 1 base from J, the junction contained 5 bases not matched to a gene. Here the CDR3 DNA reads TGTGCCAGCAGTCCATTGGACAGGGGGAACACTGAAGCTTTCTTT. This translates into CASSPLDRGNTEAFF.

This clonotype was picked up a small number of times. This chain's CDR3 is CASTWANNEQFF. The CDR3 region has the DNA TGTGCCAGCACGTGGGCGAACAATGAGCAGTTCTTC. The chain couples TRBV2 to TRBJ2-1; D unresolved. The CDR3 length is 12 residues. The germline V gene has CDR1 SNHLY and CDR2 FYNNEI. V shed 7 bases and J shed 5 bases, with 9 bases lying between them.

The rearrangement links TRBV12-3 or TRBV12-4 to TRBJ2-4, with D maybe TRBD2 (7 bases). The J call is doubtful: the DNA matches TRBJ2-7 better. The CDR3 sequence is 16 residues long. CDR3 DNA sequence: TGTGCCAGCAGTCCTCGTCGGGGGGCAGGGACCTACGAGCAGTACTTC. This codes for CASSPRRGAGTYEQYF.

The rearrangement uses TRBV20-1 and TRBJ1-2; D might be TRBD1 (5 bases). Germline V lookup: CDR1 DFQATT, CDR2 SNEGSKA (reference sequence). The CDR3 extends over 15 amino acids. CDR3 sequence (DNA): TGCAGCCCAATAGGGAGGGGCAATGAGAACTATGGCTACACCTTC. It yields the protein CSPIGRGNENYGYTF.

The table lists this clonotype with a few counts. This chain uses TRBV6-1 with TRBJ1-1, with a tentative D call TRBD1 (5 bases). The CDR3 sequence is 13 residues long. Germline lookup yields CDR1 MNHNS and CDR2 SASEGT. Trimming removed 7 bases from V and 1 base from J, with 10 bases in between. The CDR3 bases are TGTGCCAGCAACATCCAGGGGAACACTGAAGCTTTCTTT. Amino acids: CASNIQGNTEAFF.

This sequence joins TRBV6-2 or TRBV6-3 and TRBJ2-5; TRBD1 matches 8 bases. The closer fit of TRBJ2-7 to the DNA end suggests the J call may be wrong. The CDR3 covers 13 residues. Looked up from germline, CDR1 is MNHEY and CDR2 is SVGEGT. The CDR3 sequence is CASRGTGLYEQYF. The CDR3 region has the DNA TGTGCCAGCAGAGGGACAGGACTTTACGAGCAGTACTTC.

This chain links TRBV7-9 with TRBJ1-5; a weak D match, TRBD1 (5 bases). V lost 1 base to trimming and J lost 1 base, with 17 bases between them. The CDR3 is made up of 18 amino acids. From germline, CDR1 is SEHNR and CDR2 FQNEAQ (reference sequence). This chain's CDR3 is CASSLGNGAGPSNQPQHF. The CDR3 DNA reads as TGTGCCAGCAGCTTAGGAAATGGGGCAGGGCCGAGCAATCAGCCCCAGCATTTT.

The chain is built from TRBV20-1 and TRBJ1-2; D is possibly TRBD1 (5 bases). Trimming removed 6 bases from V and 2 bases from J, with 16 bases in between. The CDR3 runs 14 residues. Germline loops: CDR1 DFQATT, CDR2 SNEGSKA (reference sequence). The CDR3 sequence: CSARGSRGNYGYTF. The DNA of the CDR3 is TGCAGTGCCCGGGGGAGTAGGGGCAACTATGGCTACACCTTC.

With regard to this clonotype: A read error may account for a junction end that differs from germline. The gene calls are TRBV9 and TRBJ2-1, with TRBD1 as a possible D gene (6 bases). The germline V gene encodes CDR1 SGDLS and CDR2 YYNGEE. The CDR3 consists of 15 residues. CDR3 region: CASSERTASYNKQFF. Here the CDR3 DNA reads TGTGCCAGCAGCGAACGGACAGCCTCCTACAATAAGCAGTTCTTC. Complete variable domain (other parts from reference TRBV9 and TRBJ2-1): DSGVTQTPKHLITATGQRVTLRCSPRSGDLSVYWYQQSLDQGLQFLIQYYNGEERAKGNILERFSAQQFPDLHSELNLSSLELGDSALYFCASSERTASYNKQFFGPGTRLTVL.

The chain links TRBV6-2 or TRBV6-3 to TRBJ1-2, with a tentative D call TRBD1 (6 bases). CDR3 length: 14 amino acids. Germline V gene sequence: CDR1 MNHEY, CDR2 SVGEGT. Deletions cut 2 bases from V and 4 bases from J, with 11 bases between. The CDR3 DNA follows: TGTGCCAGCAGTTACCAACGGACAGTCTATGGCTACACCTTC. This gives the protein CASSYQRTVYGYTF.

This clonotype occurred a few times. The rearrangement links TRBV5-1 to TRBJ1-4; D unresolved. V lost 3 bases and J 6 bases, leaving 12 bases between the germline ends. The CDR3 has 14 amino acids. The germline V gene encodes CDR1 SGHRS and CDR2 YFSETQ. As DNA, the CDR3 is TGCGCCAGCAGCTCCCGCGTAGACGATGAAAAACTGTTTTTT. Encoded protein: CASSSRVDDEKLFF.

This clonotype was observed a few times. The chain uses TRBV29-1 and TRBJ1-2; possible D gene TRBD1, 6 bases. V lost 4 bases, J lost 1 base, and 10 bases lay in between. The CDR3 runs to 13 residues. The germline V gene has CDR1 SQVTM and CDR2 ANQGSEA. Here the CDR3 DNA reads TGCAGCGTTGCGGGACACCGTAACTATGGCTACACCTTC. It specifies CSVAGHRNYGYTF.

The chain joins TRBV27 to TRBJ2-7; 12 nucleotides match TRBD2. The CDR3 covers 13 residues. The V gene end was trimmed by 6 bases and the J gene end by 6 bases; junction bases not matched to a gene: 3. Germline values: CDR1 MNHEY, CDR2 SMNVEV (reference sequence). Written as DNA, the CDR3 is TGTGCCAGCAGAAAGGGACTAGCGGGCGAGCAGTACTTC. Translating gives CASRKGLAGEQYF.